This entry lists 14 T cell receptor beta chains sequenced from one sample in a study of shared clonotypes between healthy human individuals. The method was immunoSEQ multiplex PCR; TCRdb's version includes in-frame clones alone and lacks a portion of them. This table has fewer than 1.8 million clones, 98% appearing once. The sequencing sample was made of naive CD4+ T cells sorted from blood. Documented subset: CD45RA+ positively selected. These receptors all stem from a man aged 30 to 39 in good health.

The V and J genes are TRBV5-1 and TRBJ1-2, with no clear D. The CDR3 runs to 14 residues. V was cut by 3 bases and J by 7 bases, with 16 bases left in between. Germline CDR1 and CDR2: SGHRS and YFSETQ. The CDR3 is CASSSEVKGSGYTF. Here the CDR3 DNA reads TGCGCCAGCAGCTCAGAGGTAAAAGGAAGTGGCTACACCTTC. Based on the CDR3 plus reference TRBV5-1 and TRBJ1-2, the full variable domain is KAGVTQTPRYLIKTRGQQVTLSCSPISGHRSVSWYQQTPGQGLQFLFEYFSETQRNKGNFPGRFSGRQFSNSRSEMNVSTLELGDSALYLCASSSEVKGSGYTFGSGTRLTVV.

The rearrangement links TRBV5-1 to TRBJ2-3, with D hard to call. CDR1 and CDR2 from the germline V gene are SGHRS and YFSETQ. The CDR3 has 15 amino acids. The V gene lost 1 base and the J gene lost 1 base, with 10 bases spanning the gap. CDR3 DNA: TGCGCCAGCAGCTTGATGGCAGGTCGCACAGATACGCAGTATTTT. It yields the protein CASSLMAGRTDTQYF.

The V gene is TRBV6-1, the J gene TRBJ1-2, with 7 bases matching TRBD1. After removal of 3 bases from V and 5 bases from J, the junction contained 6 bases not matched to a gene. CDR1 is MNHNS, CDR2 SASEGT, per germline. CDR3 size: 14 residues. The CDR3 DNA follows: TGTGCCAGCAGTGACATCAGGGGGACTTATGGCTACACCTTC. Translated: CASSDIRGTYGYTF.

The genes are TRBV6-6 and TRBJ1-1; D call uncertain. This CDR3 contains 15 residues. The germline CDR1 and CDR2 sequences are MNHNY and SVGAGI (reference sequence). V shed 7 bases and J shed 1 base, with 16 bases lying between them. The CDR3 protein is CASKLPNRANTEAFF. The CDR3 DNA reads TGTGCCAGCAAACTGCCAAACAGAGCGAACACTGAAGCTTTCTTT.

This clone appeared a single time. The rearrangement links TRBV5-1 to TRBJ1-1; D is unresolved. In germline, CDR1 is SGHRS, CDR2 YFSETQ. The CDR3 totals 13 residues. The CDR3 bases are TGCGCGACGGGTTACCGGCCGAGGGCTGAAGCTTTCTTT. As protein: CATGYRPRAEAFF.

The chain uses TRBV30 and TRBJ2-1; TRBD2 agrees at 16 bases. The CDR3 extends over 20 amino acids. V shed 0 bases and J 0 bases; nucleotides not matched to a gene: 8. Germline CDR1 GTSNPN, CDR2 SVGIG (reference sequence). The CDR3 nucleotides are TGTGCCTGGAGTGTATGGGTGGGACTAGCGGGAGGGAGCTCCTACAATGAGCAGTTCTTC. Protein sequence: CAWSVWVGLAGGSSYNEQFF. The full variable domain, in which reference TRBV30 and TRBJ2-1 provide the parts outside the CDR3, is SQTIHQWPATLVQPVGSPLSLECTVEGTSNPNLYWYRQAAGRGLQLLFYSVGIGQISSEVPQNLSASRPQDRQFILSSKKLLLSDSGFYLCAWSVWVGLAGGSSYNEQFFGPGTRLTVL.

This rearrangement joins TRBV19 to TRBJ1-1, with 10 bases that match TRBD1. Trimming took 3 bases from V and 5 from J; bases not matched to a gene: 9. The CDR3 sequence is 16 residues long. From germline, CDR1 is LNHDA and CDR2 SQIVND (reference sequence). Here the CDR3 reads CASSIGTGVLGTEAFF. DNA of the CDR3: TGTGCCAGTAGTATCGGGACAGGGGTCCTCGGGACTGAAGCTTTCTTT.

The chain recombines TRBV10-2 with TRBJ1-1; D might be TRBD1 (5 bases). V was trimmed by 4 bases and J by 6 bases, leaving 12 bases between them. The CDR3 sequence is 13 residues long. Germline V CDR1 and CDR2: WSHSY, SAAADI. CDR3: CASSVGWGAEAFF. The CDR3 DNA reads as TGCGCCAGCAGTGTAGGATGGGGCGCTGAAGCTTTCTTT.

This chain uses TRBV5-6 with TRBJ1-5, with D uncertain. V dropped 0 bases and J dropped 4 bases, with 8 bases sitting between them. The length of the CDR3 is 14 residues. From germline, CDR1 is SGHDT and CDR2 YYEEEE. This CDR3 is CASSLVTDNQPQHF. The CDR3 bases are TGTGCCAGCAGCTTGGTGACGGATAATCAGCCCCAGCATTTT.

V gene TRBV29-1 combines with J gene TRBJ2-7; no definite D call. V was pared by 4 bases and J by 1 base, with 11 bases between. The CDR3 consists of 13 residues. The V gene's germline CDR1 is SQVTM and CDR2 ANQGSEA. The CDR3 loop is CSVATDPSYEQYF. CDR3 in DNA: TGCAGCGTTGCCACGGATCCTTCCTACGAGCAGTACTTC.

Comment on this clone: The same CDR3 can be traced to other DNA sequences in this sample. The J gene is TRBJ2-3, the V gene TRBV18, with D uncertain. V lost 0 bases to trimming and J lost 4 bases, with 5 bases between them. The length of the CDR3 is 13 residues. CDR1 KGHSH and CDR2 LQKENI come from the germline V gene. In nucleotides, the CDR3 is TGTGCCAGCTCACCACCTTCATCAGATACGCAGTATTTT. It specifies CASSPPSSDTQYF. The full variable domain, rest sourced from reference TRBV18 and TRBJ2-3, is NAGVMQNPRHLVRRRGQEARLRCSPMKGHSHVYWYRQLPEEGLKFMVYLQKENIIDESGMPKERFSAEFPKEGPSILRIQQVVRGDSAAYFCASSPPSSDTQYFGPGTRLTVL.

The chain couples TRBV7-9 to TRBJ2-5; 9 positions agree with TRBD2. The CDR3 is 14 residues long. Unmatched junction bases numbered 8, after V lost 6 bases and J lost 6 bases. The germline gives CDR1 SEHNR, CDR2 FQNEAQ (reference sequence). The CDR3 region has the DNA TGTGCCAGCAGTTTCGGGACTAGCCGGCAGACCCAGTACTTC. This gives the protein CASSFGTSRQTQYF.

Of note for this clone: The same CDR3 arises from other DNA sequences in this sample as well. The rearrangement uses TRBV5-1 and TRBJ2-1, with 13 bases lining up with TRBD2. CDR3 length equals 15 residues. The germline gives CDR1 SGHRS, CDR2 YFSETQ. V trimming: 4 bases; J trimming: 4 bases; junction bases outside the gene matches: 2. The CDR3 sequence is CASSAGLAGYNEQFF. For the CDR3, the DNA is TGCGCCAGCAGCGCGGGACTAGCGGGGTACAATGAGCAGTTCTTC.

The V call is TRBV2, the J call TRBJ2-6; weak D call: TRBD1 (6 bases). Germline loops: CDR1 SNHLY, CDR2 FYNNEI. The V end lost 9 bases, the J end lost 3 bases, and 12 bases lay between the germline ends. The CDR3 covers 14 residues. The CDR3 nucleotides read TGTGCCAGACGGACAGTTGGTGGGGCCAACGTCCTGACTTTC. Its protein is CARRTVGGANVLTF.